This is a list of T cell receptor beta chains from one sample in a study of blood T cell repertoires in COVID-19. Generated by immunoSEQ multiplex PCR, the TCRdb table keeps only in-frame clones and is missing some. The top ten hold about 4.5% of the sample, which has about 63,000 clones, about 91% seen once. The sequenced sample consisted of peripheral blood. These receptors came from a man in his fifties or sixties with active COVID-19. CDR3s include the opening cysteine and the closing phenylalanine or tryptophan. A D gene is named only where the DNA matches it firmly. Expanded clones get a size class; other rows say once, few or many, or leave the size out.

>-|TRBV7-9|TRBJ1-5|-
TGTGCCAGCAGCTTAGAGGAGATCGGTCAGCCCCAGCATTTT
CASSLEEIGQPQHF
>-|TRBV4-2|TRBJ2-1|TRBD1
TGTGCCAGCAGCCAAGAAAGTTTCCAGGGGGCCGTATCTAATGAGCAGTTCTTC
CASSQESFQGAVSNEQFF
>-|TRBV11-2|TRBJ2-1|TRBD2
TGTGCCAGCAGCCAACGCGGACTAGCGGGACCTTACAATGAGCAGTTCTTC
CASSQRGLAGPYNEQFF
>-|TRBV29-1|TRBJ2-1|-
TGCAGCGTTGGAGCAGGGGGGAATGAGCAGTTCTTC
CSVGAGGNEQFF
>-|TRBV2|TRBJ2-3|-
TGTGCCAGCATTGGGCAAGGATTGGTGTCTAGCACAGATACGCAGTATTTT
CASIGQGLVSSTDTQYF
>-|TRBV28|TRBJ2-1|-
TGTGCCAGCAGTTTAGGGGCTGCTGCTGTGGAGTTCTTC
CASSLGAAAVEFF
>-|TRBV5-6|TRBJ2-5|-
TGTGCCACCAGAAGCACGGGTGAGACCCAGTACTTC
CATRSTGETQYF
>-|TRBV19|TRBJ1-6|TRBD1
TGTGCCAGTAGTAAGATTCCAGGGGGACTCCTCCACTTT
CASSKIPGGLLHF
>-|TRBV6-6|TRBJ2-7|-
TGTGCCAGCAGTCGACAGGATGCCTACGAGCAGTACTTC
CASSRQDAYEQYF
>-|TRBV3-1/TRBV3-2|TRBJ2-3|-
TGTGCCAGCAGCCAAGACCCTAGCGCTGACACAGATACGCAGTATTTT
CASSQDPSADTDTQYF
>-|TRBV5-4|TRBJ1-2|-
TGTGCCAGCAGCTTGGAACTAAGTGGAAGTGGCTACACCTTC
CASSLELSGSGYTF
>-|TRBV5-6|TRBJ2-7|TRBD2
TGTGCCAGCAGCTGGGGACTAGCGGGAGTCGAGCAGTACTTC
CASSWGLAGVEQYF
>-|TRBV6-5|TRBJ2-5|TRBD1
TGTGCCAGCAGCATATCGACAGGGGGAGAGACCCAGTACTTC
CASSISTGGETQYF
>-|TRBV5-1|TRBJ1-2|TRBD1
TGCGCCAGCAGCTTGCCGGGACAGGGTAACTATGGCTACACCTTC
CASSLPGQGNYGYTF
>-|TRBV11-2|TRBJ2-7|TRBD1
TGTGCCAGCAGCTTAGGAAGTGAGGACAGGAGGAGGAGGAAGCAGTACTTC
CASSLGSEDRRRRKQYF
>-|TRBV4-1|TRBJ2-5|TRBD2
TGCGCCAGCAGCCAAGGGAATCGGGCGGGAGTGAGAGAGACCCAGTACTTC
CASSQGNRAGVRETQYF
>-|TRBV3-1/TRBV3-2|TRBJ2-7|TRBD1
TGTGCCAGCAGCCAAAGGGGGCACTACGAGCAGTACTTC
CASSQRGHYEQYF
>few|TRBV19|TRBJ1-6|-
TGTGCCAGTAGCGCGAGGGGACTCGAGAGCTCCTATAATTCACCCCTCCACTTT
CASSARGLESSYNSPLHF
>-|TRBV6-5|TRBJ2-5|TRBD2
TGTGCCAGCAGCGCTTACCTAGCGGGAGCCGGGACCCAGTACTTC
CASSAYLAGAGTQYF
>-|TRBV6-6|TRBJ1-2|TRBD1
TGTGCCAGCAGCCCGGACAGGGTGGGAGGCTACACCTTC
CASSPDRVGGYTF
>-|TRBV12-3/TRBV12-4|TRBJ1-1|-
TGTGCCAGCAACCGACAGGTGGACACTGAAGCTTTCTTT
CASNRQVDTEAFF
>-|TRBV6-5|TRBJ2-3|-
TGTGCCAGCATCCTAGCCGGCGCAGATACGCAGTATTTT
CASILAGADTQYF
>-|TRBV7-8|TRBJ1-1|TRBD1
TGTGCCAGCAGCTTAGCCCGGACAGGACTGAACACTGAAGCTTTCTTT
CASSLARTGLNTEAFF
>-|TRBV3-1/TRBV3-2|TRBJ2-5|TRBD1
TGTGCCAGCAGCCCCTTCTCCAACAGGGGGCGCGGAGAGACCCAGTACTTC
CASSPFSNRGRGETQYF
>-|TRBV29-1|TRBJ1-2|-
TGCAGCGTTGACGGACAGATCAACTATGGCTACACCTTC
CSVDGQINYGYTF
>-|TRBV2|TRBJ1-1|-
TGTGCCAGCAGTGGCCAGGGGTGGTACACTGAAGCTTTCTTT
CASSGQGWYTEAFF
>-|TRBV7-2|TRBJ2-2|TRBD2
TGTGCCAGCAGCTTAGTAGCGGGGGGGTGGAACACCGGGGAGCTGTTTTTT
CASSLVAGGWNTGELFF
>-|TRBV7-8|TRBJ2-7|TRBD2
TGTGCCAGCAGCGAGAGCGGGAGGGCCGGAGAGCAGTACTTC
CASSESGRAGEQYF
>-|TRBV5-1|TRBJ2-7|TRBD2
TGCGCCAGCAGCTCGCAGGGAGGGGCGGCCTACGAGCAGTACTTC
CASSSQGGAAYEQYF
>-|TRBV2|TRBJ2-2|TRBD2
TGTGCCAGCTCCCCGGTAGCGGGTGAAAGGACCGGGGAGCTGTTTTTT
CASSPVAGERTGELFF
>-|TRBV7-9|TRBJ2-5|TRBD2
TGTGCCAGCAGCTTAAGACTAGCGGGTACAGAGACCCAGTACTTC
CASSLRLAGTETQYF
>-|TRBV19|TRBJ2-5|-
TGTGCCAGTAGACATGAAACTGCAGGGACCCAGTACTTC
CASRHETAGTQYF
>-|TRBV14|TRBJ2-7|TRBD2
TGTGCCAGCAGCCAACACCCGGGACTAGCGGGAGGTTACCTCTACGAGCAGTACTTC
CASSQHPGLAGGYLYEQYF
>-|TRBV19|TRBJ1-6|-
TGTGCCAGTAGTGCCTACTGGGACAATATTAATTCACCCCTCCACTTT
CASSAYWDNINSPLHF
>-|TRBV4-2|TRBJ2-2|TRBD2
TGTGCCAGCAGCTCCGGGGAGGGGCGAGTCGGGGGGAACACCGGGGAGCTGTTTTTT
CASSSGEGRVGGNTGELFF
>-|TRBV19|TRBJ1-6|TRBD1
TGTGCCAGTACCTTCGGGACAGAGAATTCACCCCTCCACTTT
CASTFGTENSPLHF
>-|TRBV18|TRBJ1-1|-
TGTGCCAGCTCACCGAATCGGGAGGACGAAGCTTTCTTT
CASSPNREDEAFF
>-|TRBV28|TRBJ1-4|-
TGTGCCAGCAGTTGGGAGAGGGGAGGTGAAAAACTGTTTTTT
CASSWERGGEKLFF
>few|TRBV4-1|TRBJ2-5|-
TGCGCCAGCAGTCTACAGATACAAGAGACCCAGTACTTC
CASSLQIQETQYF
>once|TRBV24-1|TRBJ2-2|-
TGTGCCACCAGTGATTTATGGGGCCTAACCGGGGAGCTGTTTTTT
CATSDLWGLTGELFF
>-|TRBV9|TRBJ2-5|TRBD2
TGTGCCAGCAGCGTAGATAGCGGGGAAGGTGGAGAGACCCAGTACTTC
CASSVDSGEGGETQYF
>-|TRBV3-1/TRBV3-2|TRBJ2-2|TRBD2
TGTGCCAGCAGCCAGAGTAGGGTAGCGGGAGCTACCGGGGAGCTGTTTTTT
CASSQSRVAGATGELFF
>-|TRBV5-1|TRBJ2-5|-
TGCGCCAGCAGCGGACGTTCAGGGGTCCAAGAGACCCAGTACTTC
CASSGRSGVQETQYF
>-|TRBV11-1|TRBJ2-2|-
TGTGCCAGCAGCCAACACCCGAACACCGGGGAGCTGTTTTTT
CASSQHPNTGELFF
>-|TRBV28|TRBJ2-2|-
TGTGCCAGCAAACCCTCTAGGGCCAGGGTTAGGACCGGGGAGCTGTTTTTT
CASKPSRARVRTGELFF
>-|TRBV5-1|TRBJ2-1|-
TGCGCCAGCAGCTTCGGGGGTTTGAACAATGAGCAGTTCTTC
CASSFGGLNNEQFF
>few|TRBV10-1|TRBJ2-2|TRBD1
TGCGCCAGCAGCAGGGACAGGGAAGCCGGGGAGCTGTTTTTT
CASSRDREAGELFF
>-|TRBV6-5|TRBJ2-7|TRBD2
TGTGCCAGCGTCTTGGGGACAGTCGCGGGGGGGGAGCAGTACTTC
CASVLGTVAGGEQYF
>-|TRBV19|TRBJ2-1|TRBD2
TGTGCCAGTAGTTCGAGGGGTCGTCTAGCGGGAAATGAGCAGTTCTTC
CASSSRGRLAGNEQFF
>-|TRBV3-1/TRBV3-2|TRBJ2-7|TRBD1
TGTGCCAGCAGCCAAGATTTGGCGGACAGGGCCTACGAGCAGTACTTC
CASSQDLADRAYEQYF
>-|TRBV7-2|TRBJ2-1|TRBD2
TGTGCCAGCAGCTATACTAGCGGAGAGTACAATGAGCAGTTCTTC
CASSYTSGEYNEQFF
>-|TRBV15|TRBJ1-4|-
TGTGCCACCAGCAGGAAACAGGGCTCGGCAACTAATGAAAAACTGTTTTTT
CATSRKQGSATNEKLFF
>-|TRBV4-1|TRBJ1-2|TRBD1
TGCGCCAGCAGCCAAGCAAAGAGCCGGGACAGGGTACTTGGCTACACCTTC
CASSQAKSRDRVLGYTF
>-|TRBV3-1/TRBV3-2|TRBJ2-5|TRBD2
TGTGCCAGCAGCCCACGGAGCGGGGGGGCGTTAGAGACCCAGTACTTC
CASSPRSGGALETQYF
>-|TRBV7-6|TRBJ1-1|TRBD1
TGTGCCAGCAGCTCACCACAGACAGGGGTGAACACTGAAGCTTTCTTT
CASSSPQTGVNTEAFF
>-|TRBV7-8|TRBJ2-3|-
TGTGCCAGCAGCTTAGGACTGGGTGGGGATACGCAGTATTTT
CASSLGLGGDTQYF
>-|TRBV18|TRBJ1-1|-
TGTGCCACCGGGGCCGGGGGAGTGGAAGCTTTCTTT
CATGAGGVEAFF
>-|TRBV2|TRBJ2-7|TRBD1
TGTGCCAGCAAATCGGACAGGATCTCCTACGAGCAGTACTTC
CASKSDRISYEQYF
>-|TRBV10-2|TRBJ1-1|-
TGCGCCAGCAACTCGGGGGGGCCGAACACTGAAGCTTTCTTT
CASNSGGPNTEAFF
>-|TRBV7-3|TRBJ1-5|TRBD1
TGTGCCAGCAGCTCCCCAACCGATTACAGGGGTGGTCAGCCCCAGCATTTT
CASSSPTDYRGGQPQHF